This T cell receptor (beta chain) was sequenced for a study of blood T cell repertoires in COVID-19. Study as a whole: Recovered participants had two consecutive negative NP/OP PCR tests, healthcare professional clearance, or symptom resolution. From T cells, B-cell-depleted T cells, or PBMCs came the material, which was cDNA or gDNA. COVID-19 samples, acute and convalescent, were from the United States, Italy and Spain.

The CDR3 runs to 14 residues. After removal of 3 bases from V and 3 bases from J, the junction contained 1 base not matched to a gene. Germline-derived CDR1 and CDR2 are SGHRS and YFSETQ. Generated by immunoSEQ multiplex PCR, the TCRdb table keeps only in-frame clones and is missing some. The sample includes about 150,000 clones, around three quarters of them seen just once. Participants were placed into cohorts based on the clinical history they reported. The TCR originated in a woman in her seventies in a cohort exposed to, infected with or recovered from COVID-19 (not recorded which). The sample was PBMCs or T cells enriched from blood (not recorded which). V usage is TRBV5-1 and J usage is TRBJ1-1, with TRBD1 identical over 11 bases. CDR3 residues: CASSSGQGDTEAFF. The CDR3 region has the DNA TGCGCCAGCAGCTCGGGACAGGGGGACACTGAAGCTTTCTTT.